These 2 T cell receptor beta chains share one sample of origin, sequenced in a study of post-analysis software for immune sequencing data. Every TCR beta cDNA library bore unique molecular identifiers. From the PCR reads, TCRdb called clonotypes with MiXCR, one entry per CDR3 protein. In the table there are around 180,000 distinct CDR3 sequences, about 32% of which are singletons. These receptors have no identified antigens. Study observations and caveats: TRBV5-6, TRBV5-1 and TRBV20-1 belonged to a set of roughly five TRBV segments that were more frequent in patients than controls.

Sequencing input: blood. The receptors were gathered from a girl aged 5 to 17 with multiple sclerosis.

Details on this clonotype: A single base separates this from a much larger clone, so it may be a read error. The chain joins TRBV12-3 or TRBV12-4 to TRBJ2-1; 8 bases are a match to TRBD2. The CDR3 has 16 residues. As DNA, the CDR3 is TGTACCAGCAGTTCCCCCATCGGGAGGGTGCTCAATGAGCAGTTCTTC. Translation: CTSSSPIGRVLNEQFF.

This clonotype was seen at least ten times. This chain links TRBV29-1 with TRBJ2-5; 7 bases align to TRBD2. The ends lost 8 bases at V and 3 bases at J; junction bases unmatched: 6. The CDR3 runs 12 residues. Per the germline V gene, CDR1 is SQVTM and CDR2 is ANQGSEA. In DNA form, the CDR3 reads TGCAGCACCCTCGCGGGGGAAGAGACCCAGTACTTC. This encodes CSTLAGEETQYF.